A single sample gave rise to the 27 T cell receptor beta chains below, sequenced in a study of T cell repertoires in ileal Crohn's disease. The method was immunoSEQ multiplex PCR; TCRdb's version includes in-frame clones alone and lacks a portion of them. The repertoire includes roughly 15,000 clones, about 55% of them detected once, and 5.5% to 7% sits in the top ten. Sequenced sample: ileal tissue. These receptors were obtained from an adult with Crohn's disease.

The gene calls are TRBV27 and TRBJ1-1; 7 bases map to TRBD1. Germline V lookup: CDR1 MNHEY, CDR2 SMNVEV (reference sequence). With 9 bases clipped from V and 0 bases from J, the junction kept 4 bases outside the gene matches. This CDR3 is built from 13 residues. The chain's CDR3 is CASHRGMNTEAFF. Written as DNA, the CDR3 is TGTGCCAGTCACAGGGGCATGAACACTGAAGCTTTCTTT.

This clone was recorded a few times. The chain has TRBV9 and TRBJ2-5; 9 nucleotides agree with TRBD1. V shed 2 bases and J 0 bases; nucleotides not matched to a gene: 5. CDR1 is SGDLS, CDR2 YYNGEE, per germline. This CDR3 is built from 16 residues. The CDR3 region is CASSVGDRADQETQYF. The CDR3, as DNA: TGTGCCAGCAGCGTGGGGGACAGGGCCGACCAAGAGACCCAGTACTTC.

The V call is TRBV9, the J call TRBJ1-1; possible D gene TRBD1, 6 bases. The CDR3 contains 12 residues. The V end lost 3 bases, the J end lost 8 bases, and 11 bases lay between the germline ends. Per the germline V gene, CDR1 is SGDLS and CDR2 is YYNGEE. The chain's CDR3 is CASSAGQYEAFF. As DNA, the CDR3 is TGTGCCAGCAGCGCAGGACAGTACGAAGCTTTCTTT.

This clone is classed as medium-sized. V usage is TRBV7-2 and J usage is TRBJ2-1, with TRBD1 matching 7 bases. V lost 5 bases, J lost 8 bases, and 9 bases stayed unmatched. In germline, CDR1 is SGHTA, CDR2 FQGNSA. The CDR3 contains 14 residues. The CDR3 region has the DNA TGTGCCAGCAGCGGTCCGACAGGGTTTCATGAGCAGTTCTTC. Residues: CASSGPTGFHEQFF.

This clone was counted between two and nine times. This rearrangement joins TRBV7-2 to TRBJ2-3, with 7 bases aligning to TRBD2. The CDR3 spans 18 residues. From germline, CDR1 is SGHTA and CDR2 FQGNSA. With V trimmed by 5 bases and J by 0 bases, 14 bases remained unmatched. The chain's CDR3 is CASSTSPLGSGSTDTQYF. The CDR3 bases are TGTGCCAGCAGCACTAGCCCTCTAGGTAGCGGGAGCACAGATACGCAGTATTTT.

In its sample, this clone was seen a few times. The V gene is TRBV6-1, the J gene TRBJ1-2, with TRBD1 as a possible D gene (5 bases). CDR1 MNHNS and CDR2 SASEGT come from the germline V gene. The CDR3 is 15 amino acids. The V end lost 4 bases, the J end lost 7 bases, and 19 bases lay between the germline ends. The CDR3 bases are TGTGCCAGCAGTGTCAAAGGAGGGGTAAAAGGTGGCTACACCTTC. Protein sequence: CASSVKGGVKGGYTF.

The chain is built from TRBV28 and TRBJ1-1; D may be TRBD1 (5 bases). V gave up 7 bases and J gave up 0 bases, with 18 bases separating them. The CDR3 is 16 amino acids. The germline V gene has CDR1 MDHEN and CDR2 SYDVKM. In DNA, the CDR3 is TGTGCCAGCATATATCAGGGTTCGGGCTTGAACACTGAAGCTTTCTTT. It is translated as CASIYQGSGLNTEAFF.

The chain combines TRBV2 with TRBJ2-3; 10 bases agree with TRBD2. The CDR3 length is 15 residues. The J segment lost 3 bases and the V segment lost 6 bases, leaving 6 bases of the junction unmatched. Per the germline V gene, CDR1 is SNHLY and CDR2 is FYNNEI. DNA of the CDR3: TGTGCCAGCAGCATCCTAGCGGGAGCAACAGATACGCAGTATTTT. Its translation: CASSILAGATDTQYF.

The chain links TRBV6-1 to TRBJ2-7, with TRBD1 identical over 9 bases. The CDR3 totals 16 residues. Germline V gene lookup returns CDR1 MNHNS and CDR2 SASEGT. V lost 2 bases, J lost 10 bases, and 15 bases stayed unmatched. CDR3 coding DNA: TGTGCCAGCAGTGAAAGGCTAACCTTCACAGGGGGCGGACAGTACTTC. Translated: CASSERLTFTGGGQYF.

The CDR3 nucleotides read TGTGCCAGCTCACCAGGAGTGAACACTGAAGCTTTCTTT. Translating it yields CASSPGVNTEAFF. V is TRBV18 and J is TRBJ1-1; D ambiguous. The CDR3 has 13 residues. Trimming cost V 2 bases and J 0 bases, with 4 bases left between them. Germline V gene lookup returns CDR1 KGHSH and CDR2 LQKENI.

CDR3 DNA sequence: TGTGCCAGCAGTTACACGGGAGGGAGCGGAGATACGCAGTATTTT. This gives the protein CASSYTGGSGDTQYF. The chain joins TRBV6-5 to TRBJ2-3; 8 positions agree with TRBD2. V gave up 2 bases and J gave up 5 bases; unmatched junction bases: 6. The germline V gene encodes CDR1 MNHEY and CDR2 SVGAGI. This CDR3 region has 15 residues.

Only a few counts were recorded for this clone. The V call is TRBV28, the J call TRBJ1-5, with 7 nucleotides matching TRBD1. Germline CDR1 reads MDHEN; CDR2 reads SYDVKM. The V and J ends lost 3 bases and 1 base, in that order; junction bases with no gene match: 18. CDR3 size: 20 residues. The CDR3 sequence: CASSLLTYPRTGRSNQPQHF. The CDR3, as DNA: TGTGCCAGCAGTTTGCTCACCTATCCGCGGACAGGTAGGAGCAATCAGCCCCAGCATTTT.

V usage is TRBV5-1 and J usage is TRBJ2-1; TRBD1 agrees at 7 bases. Losses at the gene ends were 4 bases for V and 4 bases for J; bases not matched to a gene: 11. Germline lookup yields CDR1 SGHRS and CDR2 YFSETQ. This CDR3 comprises 16 residues. The CDR3 region is CASSPSAGTAYNEQFF. The CDR3 bases are TGCGCCAGCAGCCCTTCGGCAGGGACAGCGTACAATGAGCAGTTCTTC. The full variable domain, completed using reference TRBV5-1 and TRBJ2-1, is KAGVTQTPRYLIKTRGQQVTLSCSPISGHRSVSWYQQTPGQGLQFLFEYFSETQRNKGNFPGRFSGRQFSNSRSEMNVSTLELGDSALYLCASSPSAGTAYNEQFFGPGTRLTVL.

V usage is TRBV14 and J usage is TRBJ1-2; D is uncertain. CDR1 is SGHDN and CDR2 is FVKESK in the germline V gene. Trimming shortened V by 0 bases and J by 3 bases, and 14 bases separated the two germline ends. The CDR3 covers 16 residues. The DNA of the CDR3 is TGTGCCAGCAGCCAAGACCAGGTGGTTCGCCACTATGGCTACACCTTC. Amino acids: CASSQDQVVRHYGYTF. The entire variable domain, with the rest obtained from reference TRBV14 and TRBJ1-2, is as follows: EAGVTQFPSHSVIEKGQTVTLRCDPISGHDNLYWYRRVMGKEIKFLLHFVKESKQDESGMPNNRFLAERTGGTYSTLKVQPAELEDSGVYFCASSQDQVVRHYGYTFGSGTRLTVV.

The chain carries TRBV5-5 and TRBJ2-7; no clear D gene. Germline CDR1 reads SGHKS; CDR2 reads YYEKEE (reference sequence). The germline V and J ends were trimmed by 0 bases and 3 bases, with 13 bases remaining between them. CDR3 length equals 15 residues. The CDR3 DNA sequence: TGTGCCAGCAGCTTGGGGCCTGGCAACCACTACGAGCAGTACTTC. It is translated as CASSLGPGNHYEQYF.

The chain combines TRBV2 with TRBJ1-4, with a possible D match to TRBD1 (6 bases). The CDR3 extends over 15 amino acids. Per germline, CDR1 SNHLY and CDR2 FYNNEI. Trimming stripped 7 bases from V and 4 bases from J, with 16 bases between. The CDR3 nucleotides read TGTGCCAGCATGCCCGACAGGCGGATTAATGAAAAACTGTTTTTT. It translates to CASMPDRRINEKLFF.

The chain uses TRBV5-4 and TRBJ2-1; no clear D. Trimming removed 3 bases from V and 7 bases from J, with 14 bases in between. The CDR3 loop spans 14 amino acids. Looked up from germline, CDR1 is SGHNT and CDR2 is YYREEE (reference sequence). The CDR3 DNA follows: TGTGCCAGCAGCTCCTGGAGCGAGGATAATGAGCAGTTCTTC. The encoded protein is CASSSWSEDNEQFF.

The chain uses TRBV5-5 and TRBJ2-7, with D perhaps matching TRBD1 (5 bases). CDR1 and CDR2 (germline): SGHKS, YYEKEE (reference sequence). Trimming took off 3 bases at V and 3 bases at J, with 13 bases between the two ends. CDR3 length equals 14 residues. For the CDR3, the DNA is TGTGCCAGCAGCTCCGGCCCAGGGATCTACGAGCAGTACTTC. Translation: CASSSGPGIYEQYF.

This sequence joins TRBV28 and TRBJ1-2; TRBD1 agrees at 9 bases. The CDR3 has 14 residues. In germline, CDR1 is MDHEN, CDR2 SYDVKM. V gave up 6 bases and J gave up 3 bases; unmatched junction bases: 5. CDR3 in DNA: TGTGCCAGCAGCCCCGGGACAGGGTACTATGGCTACACCTTC. It yields the protein CASSPGTGYYGYTF.

V is TRBV6-5 and J is TRBJ2-7, with D perhaps matching TRBD1 (6 bases). The V end was cut by 6 bases, the J end by 2 bases, with 17 bases between. The CDR3 extends over 15 amino acids. The V gene's germline CDR1 is MNHEY and CDR2 SVGAGI. CDR3 nucleotide sequence: TGTGCCAGCAGCCACGAATTTAGGACAGCCTACGAGCAGTACTTC. Its translation: CASSHEFRTAYEQYF.

The chain joins TRBV6-6 to TRBJ2-7; 8 bases match TRBD1. The V gene's germline CDR1 is MNHNY and CDR2 SVGAGI (reference sequence). The CDR3 length is 14 residues. J was trimmed by 7 bases and V by 6 bases; bases with no gene match: 11. The CDR3 loop reads CASRYQGASGEQYF. As DNA, the CDR3 is TGTGCCAGCAGATACCAGGGGGCAAGTGGTGAGCAGTACTTC.

The chain carries TRBV5-1 and TRBJ1-1; 11 positions match TRBD1. V lost 4 bases to trimming and J lost 5 bases; unmatched junction nucleotides: 7. The CDR3 has 15 amino acids. Germline V gives CDR1 SGHRS, CDR2 YFSETQ. The CDR3 reads CASSRTGGERTEAFF. CDR3 sequence (DNA): TGCGCCAGCAGCAGGACAGGGGGCGAAAGGACTGAAGCTTTCTTT.

The chain couples TRBV6-6 to TRBJ2-3, with TRBD2 identical over 11 bases. The CDR3 covers 14 residues. CDR1 and CDR2 (germline): MNHNY, SVGAGI (reference sequence). The trim removed 6 bases at V and 4 bases at J, leaving 3 bases unmatched. Written as DNA, the CDR3 is TGTGCCAGCAGGGGACTAGCGGAATCAGATACGCAGTATTTT. As protein: CASRGLAESDTQYF.

The genes are TRBV2 and TRBJ2-5; the match to TRBD2 covers 9 bases. The CDR3 has 14 residues. With 6 bases clipped from V and 7 bases from J, the junction kept 9 bases outside the gene matches. CDR1 is SNHLY and CDR2 is FYNNEI in the germline V gene. In DNA form, the CDR3 reads TGTGCCAGCAGGGAGGCTAGCGGGGTCCGGACCCAGTACTTC. It translates to CASREASGVRTQYF.

This clone has only a few counts. The chain joins TRBV5-1 to TRBJ2-3; D possibly corresponds to TRBD2 (6 bases). This CDR3 is 17 amino acids long. V was cut by 4 bases and J by 1 base, with 19 bases left in between. Per germline, CDR1 SGHRS and CDR2 YFSETQ. DNA for the CDR3: TGCGCCAGCAGCGGGGGGACTGACACCGCCCGCACAGATACGCAGTATTTT. Protein product: CASSGGTDTARTDTQYF.

The CDR3 DNA sequence: TGCGCCAGCAGCTTGGAGCAGGGGGCTGGCGGCTACACCTTC. Amino acids: CASSLEQGAGGYTF. The rearrangement uses TRBV5-1 and TRBJ1-2, with TRBD1 matching over 8 bases. This CDR3 is 14 amino acids long. The ends lost 0 bases at V and 8 bases at J; junction bases unmatched: 6. The germline V gene encodes CDR1 SGHRS and CDR2 YFSETQ.

The chain carries TRBV20-1 and TRBJ2-7; no clear D. The CDR3 is 11 residues long. In germline, CDR1 is DFQATT, CDR2 SNEGSKA (reference sequence). Trimming pared 3 bases from V and 4 bases from J, leaving 7 bases between. CDR3 DNA: TGCAGTGCTAGTATCTCGTACGAGCAGTACTTC. It yields the protein CSASISYEQYF.